This T cell receptor beta chain was sequenced during a study of T cell responses to AZD1222 COVID-19 vaccine. Findings and caveats of the study: Spike-specific TCR breadth and depth grew following two AZD1222 doses. Recipients of AZD1222 seropositive at baseline numbered only five or six.

Measured with immunoSEQ multiplex PCR; TCRdb has only the in-frame clones, and not every one. The data hold about 170,000 clones, with about 92% observed a single time. The V end was cut by 1 base, the J end by 1 base, with 11 bases between. The CDR3 is 15 amino acids. CDR1 is SGHNT and CDR2 is YYREEE in the germline V gene (reference sequence). Notes on this clone: The target antigen is unknown.

Material: peripheral blood, obtained on day 0 of AZD1222 vaccination. This clonotype was sampled from an adult in good health. The chain has TRBV5-4 and TRBJ1-2, with D possibly being TRBD1 (6 bases). The CDR3 region has the DNA TGTGCCAGCAGCTTGACGTACAGGGATAACTATGGCTACACCTTC. This translates into CASSLTYRDNYGYTF.